What follows are 31 T cell receptor beta chains derived from one specimen sequenced in a study of Graves' ophthalmopathy and Graves' hyperthyroidism. Beta-chain TCR CDR3 regions were amplified from RNA transcripts. HTBI primers served in a first-round RT-PCR, which a second-round multiplex PCR followed. MiXCR, run by TCRdb on the multiplex PCR reads, gives a single entry per CDR3 protein. Among about 500,000 distinct CDR3 sequences listed, approximately 15% were seen once. Material: blood. These receptors all come from a woman aged 25 to 39 with Graves' ophthalmopathy.

Regarding this clonotype: This may arise from a read error, as a much more abundant clone is one base away. The rearrangement uses TRBV19 and TRBJ1-2; no reliable D call. The germline CDR1 and CDR2 sequences are LNHDA and SQIVND (reference sequence). The CDR3 totals 14 residues. CDR3 sequence: CVSSPGEESYGYTF. The CDR3 coding sequence is TGTGTCAGTAGTCCCGGTGAGGAATCCTATGGCTACACCTTC.

This clonotype was seen many times. This chain uses TRBV20-1 with TRBJ2-7; D uncertain. V lost 0 bases to trimming and J lost 4 bases, with 10 bases between them. Germline V gives CDR1 DFQATT, CDR2 SNEGSKA (reference sequence). The CDR3 is 13 amino acids. The CDR3 loop reads CSARDRVRYEQYF. The CDR3 region has the DNA TGCAGTGCTAGAGATAGGGTCAGATACGAGCAGTACTTC.

Of note for this clonotype: A much larger clone differs by one base, so this may be a read error. The chain combines TRBV11-1 with TRBJ1-2, with 7 bases that match TRBD1. The CDR3 runs 13 residues. Germline V gives CDR1 SGHAT, CDR2 FQDESV (reference sequence). Trimming removed 8 bases from V and 3 bases from J; junction bases left unmatched: 6. The CDR3 here is CASCYTGDYGYTF. The CDR3 bases are TGTGCCAGCTGCTACACAGGGGACTATGGCTACACCTTC.

This clonotype was observed at least ten times. The rearrangement uses TRBV7-9 and TRBJ1-2; D not certain. In germline, CDR1 is SEHNR, CDR2 FQNEAQ (reference sequence). V dropped 6 bases and J dropped 8 bases, with 10 bases sitting between them. The CDR3 spans 11 residues. Written as DNA, the CDR3 is TGTGCCAGCAGATGGGCGGGAGGCTACACCTTC. It translates to CASRWAGGYTF.

This clonotype was seen many times. The V gene is TRBV5-6, the J gene TRBJ2-7, with TRBD2 matching 9 bases. The germline gives CDR1 SGHDT, CDR2 YYEEEE. The CDR3 has 14 residues. Germline trimming cut 0 bases from V and 5 bases from J; bases unmatched to any gene: 3. This CDR3 is CASSLVSGRNEQYF. CDR3 nucleotides: TGTGCCAGCAGCTTGGTTAGCGGGAGAAACGAGCAGTACTTC.

This clonotype was recorded a few times. A read error may explain this, as a much larger clone is one base away. This rearrangement joins TRBV28 to TRBJ2-5; 9 positions agree with TRBD1. The CDR3 is 15 residues long. Germline lookup yields CDR1 MDHEN and CDR2 SYDVKM. In nucleotides, the CDR3 is TGTGCCAGCAGTTTATACAGGGGGCGCAGAGAGACCAAGTACTTC. This gives the protein CASSLYRGRRETKYF.

This clonotype was counted ten times or more. This chain links TRBV5-6 with TRBJ2-7; the D gene is possibly TRBD2 (6 bases). Germline CDR1 and CDR2: SGHDT and YYEEEE. The CDR3 consists of 15 residues. V lost 4 bases, J lost 5 bases, and 19 bases lay in between. CDR3 in amino acids: CASSPIAAAPHEQYF. The DNA for the CDR3 is TGTGCCAGCAGCCCGATAGCGGCAGCCCCTCACGAGCAGTACTTC.

This clonotype was counted many times. The chain employs TRBV2 and TRBJ1-2; no firm D call. Germline CDR1 reads SNHLY; CDR2 reads FYNNEI. V shed 4 bases and J shed 6 bases, with 15 bases lying between them. CDR3 length equals 14 residues. CDR3: CASSGPGPRNGYTF. The DNA for the CDR3 is TGTGCCAGCAGTGGTCCCGGGCCTCGTAATGGCTACACCTTC. Together with reference TRBV2 and TRBJ1-2, the CDR3 gives the full variable domain: EPEVTQTPSHQVTQMGQEVILRCVPISNHLYFYWYRQILGQKVEFLVSFYNNEISEKSEIFDDQFSVERPDGSNFTLKIRSTKLEDSAMYFCASSGPGPRNGYTFGSGTRLTVV.

The CDR3 DNA follows: TGTGCCAGCAAAATCGTGGGGACTAGCGTCTACGAGCAGTACTTC. Residues: CASKIVGTSVYEQYF. The chain recombines TRBV6-2 or TRBV6-3 with TRBJ2-7; TRBD2 aligns across 10 bases. V was clipped by 7 bases and J by 3 bases; unmatched bases: 9. CDR3 length: 15 amino acids. The germline CDR1 and CDR2 sequences are MNHEY and SVGEGT.

This clonotype was counted at least ten times. Here the CDR3 reads CASSQEGVETQYF. As DNA, the CDR3 is TGCGCCAGCAGCCAAGAGGGCGTGGAGACCCAGTACTTC. This chain connects TRBV4-1 to TRBJ2-5, with D uncertain. The CDR3 has 13 amino acids. The ends were cut back, 0 bases at V and 5 bases at J, with 7 bases in the middle. Germline CDR1 MGHRA, CDR2 YSYEKL.

V and J are TRBV28 and TRBJ2-7, with D uncertain. The CDR3 has 15 amino acids. Trimming took 3 bases from V and 4 from J, leaving 16 bases between them. Germline V gene data show CDR1 as MDHEN and CDR2 as SYDVKM. The chain's CDR3 is CASSFFGPPGYEQYF. In nucleotides, the CDR3 is TGTGCCAGCAGTTTCTTTGGACCGCCTGGGTACGAGCAGTACTTC.

This clonotype was counted ten times or more. The chain carries TRBV19 and TRBJ1-2; 10 nucleotides agree with TRBD1. The germline V gene has CDR1 LNHDA and CDR2 SQIVND (reference sequence). V lost 7 bases to trimming and J lost 8 bases; unmatched junction nucleotides: 10. This CDR3 contains 14 residues. DNA for the CDR3: TGTGCCAGTACCAATCGGGGGACAGGGGAAGGCTACACCTTC. It specifies CASTNRGTGEGYTF.

This clonotype was found many times. The chain links TRBV6-2 or TRBV6-3 to TRBJ2-2, with a possible D match to TRBD2 (7 bases). Germline V lookup: CDR1 MNHEY, CDR2 SVGEGT. V shed 8 bases and J shed 4 bases, with 17 bases lying between them. The CDR3 loop spans 15 amino acids. CDR3 loop: CASRGAEVTTGELFF. The CDR3 region has the DNA TGTGCCAGCCGGGGGGCCGAGGTGACCACCGGGGAGCTGTTTTTT.

This clonotype was detected only a few times. J is TRBJ2-4 and V is TRBV28, with D unclear. Trimming stripped 7 bases from V and 8 bases from J, with 21 bases between. Germline V CDR1 and CDR2: MDHEN, SYDVKM. The CDR3 runs to 15 residues. CDR3 residues: CASNRRNGGWDIQYF. The CDR3 DNA follows: TGTGCCAGCAACCGCAGGAACGGTGGGTGGGACATTCAGTACTTC.

A note on this clonotype: A much larger clone sits a single nucleotide away, making a read error possible. The CDR3 spells CASSRGTVPSGANVVTF. CDR3 bases: TGTGCCAGCAGCCGAGGGACGGTACCAAGTGGGGCCAACGTCGTGACTTTC. V usage is TRBV2 and J usage is TRBJ2-6; either TRBD1 or TRBD2 may supply D (5 bases each). Germline CDR1 SNHLY, CDR2 FYNNEI. The CDR3 has 17 residues.

This clonotype was seen a handful of times. The chain employs TRBV7-2 and TRBJ1-6; no definite D call. V was clipped by 5 bases and J by 8 bases, with 16 bases between them. CDR1 and CDR2 (germline): SGHTA, FQGNSA. The CDR3 has 15 residues. Written as DNA, the CDR3 is TGTGCCAGCAGCCACCCGGACCGGTTGGATTCACCCCTCCACTTT. Translating gives CASSHPDRLDSPLHF.

This clonotype was seen only a few times. The genes are TRBV5-1 and TRBJ1-6; no definite D call. This CDR3 has 14 amino acids. Germline V CDR1 and CDR2: SGHRS, YFSETQ. V shed 1 base and J shed 8 bases, with 10 bases lying between them. CDR3 nucleotides: TGCGCCAGCAGCTTGCAGCTTATGGATTCACCCCTCCACTTT. As protein: CASSLQLMDSPLHF. The full variable domain, rest sourced from reference TRBV5-1 and TRBJ1-6, is KAGVTQTPRYLIKTRGQQVTLSCSPISGHRSVSWYQQTPGQGLQFLFEYFSETQRNKGNFPGRFSGRQFSNSRSEMNVSTLELGDSALYLCASSLQLMDSPLHFGNGTRLTVT.

This clonotype occurred many times. V and J are TRBV10-3 and TRBJ1-5; D is unresolved. This CDR3 is built from 13 residues. Germline assignment: CDR1 ENHRY and CDR2 SYGVKD. V was trimmed by 0 bases and J by 7 bases, leaving 7 bases between them. CDR3 loop: CAISESVGQPQHF. CDR3 in DNA: TGTGCCATCAGTGAGTCGGTGGGGCAGCCCCAGCATTTT.

To note about this clonotype: A junction end diverges from the germline sequence, so it may reflect a read error. The chain couples TRBV27 to TRBJ1-2, with a possible D match to TRBD1 (6 bases). This CDR3 is 12 amino acids long. Germline CDR1 MNHEY, CDR2 SMNVEV (reference sequence). CDR3 bases: TGTGCCTGCAGTTCGGGGGGACATCCCGACACCTTC. Protein product: CACSSGGHPDTF.

This clonotype was observed at least ten times. The chain uses TRBV20-1 and TRBJ2-7; 10 bases are a match to TRBD2. Germline V gene data show CDR1 as DFQATT and CDR2 as SNEGSKA (reference sequence). The CDR3 is made up of 16 amino acids. The junction had 12 bases not matched to a gene; V was cut back by 7 bases and J by 0 bases. For the CDR3, the DNA is TGCAGTGTCCACCGGGTAGCGGGAGGCATCTCCTACGAGCAGTACTTC. It encodes CSVHRVAGGISYEQYF.

This clonotype was counted at least ten times. This chain connects TRBV12-3 or TRBV12-4 to TRBJ2-5; 9 positions match TRBD2. After removal of 1 base from V and 0 bases from J, the junction contained 9 bases not matched to a gene. The CDR3 has 18 amino acids. The CDR3 region has the DNA TGTGCCAGCAGTTTAGTACGGGCGAGCGGGGGGTACCAAGAGACCCAGTACTTC. Translating it yields CASSLVRASGGYQETQYF.

This clonotype was recorded at least ten times. The chain joins TRBV20-1 to TRBJ2-5, with 7 positions matching TRBD2. The CDR3 length is 12 residues. The germline V gene encodes CDR1 DFQATT and CDR2 SNEGSKA (reference sequence). The trim removed 6 bases at V and 3 bases at J, leaving 4 bases unmatched. Here the CDR3 reads CSAGLVKETQYF. CDR3 in DNA: TGCAGTGCAGGACTAGTGAAAGAGACCCAGTACTTC.

The chain couples TRBV5-1 to TRBJ2-7, with TRBD1 identical over 12 bases. The ends lost 4 bases at V and 3 bases at J; junction bases unmatched: 11. There are 17 residues in the CDR3. Germline assignment: CDR1 SGHRS and CDR2 YFSETQ. As DNA, the CDR3 is TGCGCCAGCAGCCTTCCGGGACAGGGGGCTTGGAGCTACGAGCAGTACTTC. Its translation: CASSLPGQGAWSYEQYF.

This clonotype was counted many times. The rearrangement joins TRBV18 to TRBJ1-1, with D unclear. The germline V gene encodes CDR1 KGHSH and CDR2 LQKENI. CDR3 length equals 13 residues. V lost 6 bases and J lost 6, with 14 bases in between. The CDR3 region is CASSLRGGAEAFF. CDR3 nucleotides: TGTGCCAGCTCCCTAAGAGGCGGGGCTGAAGCTTTCTTT.

This clonotype was counted many times. This chain joins TRBV10-3 and TRBJ1-2, with D uncertain. The CDR3 sequence is 13 residues long. V was cut by 4 bases and J by 7 bases, with 13 bases left in between. Germline V gives CDR1 ENHRY, CDR2 SYGVKD. CDR3 residues: CAISVEQLRGYTF. The CDR3 DNA sequence: TGTGCCATCAGTGTTGAACAACTTCGTGGCTACACCTTC.

This chain uses TRBV24-1 with TRBJ2-5; 7 nucleotides align to TRBD2. V gave up 1 base and J gave up 5 bases; unmatched junction bases: 6. Germline CDR1 and CDR2: KGHDR and SFDVKD. The CDR3 sequence is 15 residues long. This chain's CDR3 is CATSDFRGRKETQYF. CDR3 nucleotide sequence: TGTGCCACCAGTGATTTTCGCGGGAGAAAGGAGACCCAGTACTTC.

This clonotype was counted many times. The V gene is TRBV28, the J gene TRBJ1-1; D call uncertain. The length of the CDR3 is 12 residues. Germline V CDR1 and CDR2: MDHEN, SYDVKM. V gave up 0 bases and J gave up 5 bases, with 4 bases separating them. The CDR3 spells CASSLWQTEAFF. The DNA for the CDR3 is TGTGCCAGCAGTTTATGGCAGACTGAAGCTTTCTTT.

The V call is TRBV30, the J call TRBJ1-1, with D possibly TRBD1 on 5 matching bases. The V and J ends lost 3 bases and 1 base respectively, with 9 bases between them. The V gene's germline CDR1 is GTSNPN and CDR2 SVGIG (reference sequence). The CDR3 is made up of 13 amino acids. Here the CDR3 DNA reads TGTGCCTGGAGCGGGACGACGAACACTGAAGCTTTCTTT. Translated: CAWSGTTNTEAFF.

This clonotype was observed many times. Germline and junction disagree at one end, which may indicate a read error. V usage is TRBV28 and J usage is TRBJ2-7, with 10 positions matching TRBD1. Germline CDR1 MDHEN, CDR2 SYDVKM. The CDR3 is made up of 14 amino acids. The CDR3 reads CASSGDRGSFEQYF. The CDR3 nucleotides are TGTGCCAGCAGTGGGGACAGGGGTTCCTTCGAGCAGTACTTC.

The sample holds a few counts of this clonotype. This chain uses TRBV3-1 with TRBJ2-7, with D perhaps matching TRBD2 (5 bases). V lost 2 bases and J lost 5, with 13 bases in between. Germline CDR1 LGHDT, CDR2 YNNKEL (reference sequence). The CDR3 is 14 amino acids. Here the CDR3 reads CASSQRRDSHEQYF. The DNA of the CDR3 is TGTGCCAGCAGCCAAAGACGGGATTCGCACGAGCAGTACTTC.

Many counts were recorded for this clonotype. The rearrangement joins TRBV28 to TRBJ1-1; D is uncertain. The CDR3 spans 13 residues. Trimming shortened V by 5 bases and J by 3 bases, and 10 bases separated the two germline ends. The germline V gene has CDR1 MDHEN and CDR2 SYDVKM. CDR3 nucleotides: TGTGCCAGCAGTACCCCCGGGTACACTGAAGCTTTCTTT. Protein: CASSTPGYTEAFF.